This T cell receptor (beta chain) is drawn from a study of identical twins. The table lists this clonotype with a few counts. TCRdb re-called the 5' RACE reads through MiXCR, storing one row per CDR3 protein. The sample lists more than 200,000 distinct CDR3 sequences; less than 10% were seen once. Germline CDR1 and CDR2: MNHNY and SVGAGI (reference sequence). The CDR3 spans 13 residues. The junction had 11 bases not matched to a gene; V was cut back by 11 bases and J by 5 bases. Sequencing was carried out using memory (CD45RO+) T cells sorted from blood. This TCR derives from a woman aged 18-30 years in good health. The V gene is TRBV6-6, the J gene TRBJ2-5, with 7 bases lining up with TRBD1. The CDR3 protein is CASQGPGGETQYF. The CDR3 DNA sequence: TGTGCCTCACAGGGGCCGGGCGGGGAGACCCAGTACTTC.